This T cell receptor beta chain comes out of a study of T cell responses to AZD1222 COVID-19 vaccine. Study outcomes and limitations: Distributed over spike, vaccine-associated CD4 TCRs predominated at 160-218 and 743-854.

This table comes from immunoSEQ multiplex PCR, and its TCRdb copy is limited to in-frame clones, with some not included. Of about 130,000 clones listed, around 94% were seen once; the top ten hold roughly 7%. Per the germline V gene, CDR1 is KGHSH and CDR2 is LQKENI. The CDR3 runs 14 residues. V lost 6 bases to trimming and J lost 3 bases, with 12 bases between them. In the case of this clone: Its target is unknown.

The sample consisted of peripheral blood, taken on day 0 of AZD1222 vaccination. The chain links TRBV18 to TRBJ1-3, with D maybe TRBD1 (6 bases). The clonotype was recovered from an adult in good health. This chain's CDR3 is CASSQQGSGNTIYF. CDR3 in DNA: TGTGCCAGCTCTCAACAGGGAAGTGGAAACACCATATATTTT. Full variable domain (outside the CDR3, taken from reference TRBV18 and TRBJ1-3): NAGVMQNPRHLVRRRGQEARLRCSPMKGHSHVYWYRQLPEEGLKFMVYLQKENIIDESGMPKERFSAEFPKEGPSILRIQQVVRGDSAAYFCASSQQGSGNTIYFGEGSWLTVV.